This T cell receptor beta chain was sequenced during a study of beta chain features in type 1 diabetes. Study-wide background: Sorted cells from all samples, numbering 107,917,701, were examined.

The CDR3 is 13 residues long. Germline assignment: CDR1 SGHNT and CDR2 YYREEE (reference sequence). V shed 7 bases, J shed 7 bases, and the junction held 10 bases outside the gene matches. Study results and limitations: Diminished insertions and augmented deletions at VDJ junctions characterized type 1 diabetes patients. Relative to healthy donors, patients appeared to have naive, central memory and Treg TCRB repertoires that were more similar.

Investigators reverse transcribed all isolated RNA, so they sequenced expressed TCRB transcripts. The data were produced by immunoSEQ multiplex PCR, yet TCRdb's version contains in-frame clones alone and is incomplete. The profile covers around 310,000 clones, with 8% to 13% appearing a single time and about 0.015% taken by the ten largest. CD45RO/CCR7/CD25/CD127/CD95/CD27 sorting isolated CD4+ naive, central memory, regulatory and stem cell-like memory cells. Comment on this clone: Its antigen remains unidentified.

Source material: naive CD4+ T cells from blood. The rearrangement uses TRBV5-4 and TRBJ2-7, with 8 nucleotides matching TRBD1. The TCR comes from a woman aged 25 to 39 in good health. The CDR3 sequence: CASGRQGAWEQYF. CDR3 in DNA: TGTGCCAGCGGTCGGCAGGGGGCTTGGGAGCAGTACTTC.